What follows are 14 T cell receptor beta chains derived from one specimen sequenced in a study of beta chain features in type 1 diabetes. Overall study findings and caveats: Across all four CD4+ subsets, people with type 1 diabetes showed modestly shorter TCRB CDR3s.

Antigens for these TCRs are unknown. The authors reverse transcribed all of the isolated RNA, so sequencing captured expressed TCRB transcripts. Here immunoSEQ multiplex PCR was the method, and the copy in TCRdb shows in-frame clones only, minus some. The sample consists of roughly 150,000 clones, 8.5% to 10% of them appearing once. Sequenced sample: central memory CD4+ T cells from blood. The receptors shown here come from a young woman with type 1 diabetes.

This clone was seen only a few times. The chain carries TRBV5-1 and TRBJ2-7; TRBD1 is a possible D gene (6 bases). V dropped 2 bases and J dropped 0 bases, with 15 bases sitting between them. This CDR3 spans 16 amino acids. Germline V gene sequence: CDR1 SGHRS, CDR2 YFSETQ. CDR3 in DNA: TGCGCCAGCAGCTTTTCACAGGGTGGAAGCTCCTACGAGCAGTACTTC. Its protein is CASSFSQGGSSYEQYF.

The V call is TRBV28, the J call TRBJ2-7; 12 positions match TRBD1. Germline V gene lookup returns CDR1 MDHEN and CDR2 SYDVKM. V lost 3 bases and J lost 3; bases outside the gene matches: 6. The CDR3 runs to 16 residues. CDR3 nucleotide sequence: TGTGCCAGCAGTTTCTTTGGGACAGGGGGCATCTACGAGCAGTACTTC. This gives the protein CASSFFGTGGIYEQYF. Looking up the rest from reference TRBV28 and TRBJ2-7 gives the full variable domain: DVKVTQSSRYLVKRTGEKVFLECVQDMDHENMFWYRQDPGLGLRLIYFSYDVKMKEKGDIPEGYSVSREKKERFSLILESASTNQTSMYLCASSFFGTGGIYEQYFGPGTRLTVT.

V and J are TRBV5-1 and TRBJ1-5, with TRBD1 identical over 11 bases. Germline values: CDR1 SGHRS, CDR2 YFSETQ. Unmatched junction bases numbered 2, after V lost 4 bases and J lost 5 bases. This CDR3 region has 14 residues. The CDR3 protein is CASSPGQGDQPQHF. In DNA form, the CDR3 reads TGCGCCAGCAGCCCGGGACAGGGGGATCAGCCCCAGCATTTT.

This clone was counted between two and nine times. The chain joins TRBV6-6 to TRBJ2-1; no definite D call. V was trimmed by 2 bases and J by 9 bases, leaving 8 bases between them. The CDR3 contains 12 residues. Germline CDR1 reads MNHNY; CDR2 reads SVGAGI (reference sequence). The CDR3 sequence: CASSYVGAEQFF. Here the CDR3 DNA reads TGTGCCAGCAGTTACGTGGGCGCTGAGCAGTTCTTC.

This clone came up a few times. V usage is TRBV6-5 and J usage is TRBJ2-7; the D gene is possibly TRBD1 (6 bases). CDR3 length: 15 amino acids. CDR1 is MNHEY, CDR2 SVGAGI, per germline. Trimming stripped 0 bases from V and 5 bases from J, with 14 bases between. The DNA for the CDR3 is TGTGCCAGCAGTTACTCGAAGCAGGGGCGGCACGAGCAGTACTTC. This codes for CASSYSKQGRHEQYF.

This clone turned up a few times. J is TRBJ2-3 and V is TRBV30; 8 bases map to TRBD2. The CDR3 is 17 amino acids. Germline CDR1 is GTSNPN and CDR2 is SVGIG (reference sequence). V was pared by 0 bases and J by 3 bases, with 11 bases of the junction left unmatched. For the CDR3, the DNA is TGTGCCTGGAGTGTAGGACTCGAGCGGGAGCGGACAGATACGCAGTATTTT. The encoded protein is CAWSVGLERERTDTQYF.

This clone was seen a few times. The CDR3 loop reads CASSVGLAGGAEQFF. CDR3 in DNA: TGTGCCAGCAGCGTAGGACTAGCGGGAGGTGCTGAGCAGTTCTTC. The chain couples TRBV9 to TRBJ2-1; 13 bases are a match to TRBD2. Germline lookup yields CDR1 SGDLS and CDR2 YYNGEE. The CDR3 covers 15 residues. With 0 bases clipped from V and 9 bases from J, the junction kept 3 bases outside the gene matches.

This clone appeared many times. The genes are TRBV4-1 and TRBJ2-3; 8 positions agree with TRBD2. After removal of 0 bases from V and 3 bases from J, the junction contained 8 bases not matched to a gene. The germline CDR1 and CDR2 sequences are MGHRA and YSYEKL. This CDR3 has 17 amino acids. The CDR3: CASSQELGSGITDTQYF. In nucleotides, the CDR3 is TGCGCCAGCAGCCAAGAATTAGGTAGCGGGATAACAGATACGCAGTATTTT.

The V and J genes are TRBV4-1 and TRBJ2-1, with unresolved D. Trimming cost V 4 bases and J 2 bases, with 15 bases left between them. The CDR3 consists of 16 residues. Germline CDR1 MGHRA, CDR2 YSYEKL. The CDR3 DNA reads TGCGCCAGCAGCCCCTCTGCGGTCCAAACCTACAATGAGCAGTTCTTC. Translating it yields CASSPSAVQTYNEQFF.

The chain joins TRBV29-1 to TRBJ2-3; TRBD2 aligns across 8 bases. The CDR3 is 15 residues long. V was clipped by 6 bases and J by 2 bases; unmatched bases: 10. Per germline, CDR1 SQVTM and CDR2 ANQGSEA. The DNA of the CDR3 is TGCAGCGTAGGGGGTGGTAGCGGGAACACAGATACGCAGTATTTT. Its translation: CSVGGGSGNTDTQYF.

In this sample, this clone turned up once. For the CDR3, the DNA is TGCGCCAGCAGCGAAGGGACAGGGGGGCCCACAGATACGCAGTATTTT. Protein sequence: CASSEGTGGPTDTQYF. The J gene is TRBJ2-3, the V gene TRBV5-1; 11 positions agree with TRBD1. After removal of 4 bases from V and 2 bases from J, the junction contained 6 bases not matched to a gene. The CDR3 extends over 16 amino acids. From germline, CDR1 is SGHRS and CDR2 YFSETQ.

This chain connects TRBV5-1 to TRBJ2-3, with no clear D. V dropped 5 bases and J dropped 2 bases, with 9 bases sitting between them. This CDR3 region has 13 residues. Germline values: CDR1 SGHRS, CDR2 YFSETQ. The CDR3: CASRSSYTDTQYF. Written as DNA, the CDR3 is TGCGCCAGCAGGTCCAGTTACACAGATACGCAGTATTTT.

The chain combines TRBV4-2 with TRBJ2-3; 11 bases are shared with TRBD2. Trimming cost V 3 bases and J 3 bases; bases outside gene matches: 5. The CDR3 consists of 16 residues. Germline CDR1 is LGHNA and CDR2 is YNFKEQ. In DNA, the CDR3 is TGTGCCAGCAGCCAGGTACTAGCGGGAGCAACAGATACGCAGTATTTT. It specifies CASSQVLAGATDTQYF.

This clone was seen a handful of times. V usage is TRBV6-6 and J usage is TRBJ1-1, with TRBD1 matching 10 bases. The J segment lost 3 bases and the V segment lost 10 bases, leaving 2 bases of the junction unmatched. The germline gives CDR1 MNHNY, CDR2 SVGAGI (reference sequence). CDR3 size: 12 residues. CDR3 nucleotide sequence: TGTGCCACTGGACAGGGGGACACTGAAGCTTTCTTT. This sequence encodes CATGQGDTEAFF.